This T cell receptor beta chain was sequenced during a study of CDR3 diversity in severe acne. From the PCR reads, TCRdb called clonotypes with MiXCR, one entry per CDR3 protein. The sample holds around 94,000 distinct CDR3 sequences, around 56% seen once. This CDR3 contains 13 residues. V was pared by 4 bases and J by 4 bases, with 8 bases between. CDR1 and CDR2 from the germline V gene are SGHTA and FQGNSA. The chain uses TRBV7-2 and TRBJ1-3; TRBD1 might be the D (5 bases). Specimen: blood. The clonotype was recovered from a male donor with acne. The DNA of the CDR3 is TGTGCCAGCAGCTGGGGACCGGGAAACACCATATATTTT. This sequence encodes CASSWGPGNTIYF.